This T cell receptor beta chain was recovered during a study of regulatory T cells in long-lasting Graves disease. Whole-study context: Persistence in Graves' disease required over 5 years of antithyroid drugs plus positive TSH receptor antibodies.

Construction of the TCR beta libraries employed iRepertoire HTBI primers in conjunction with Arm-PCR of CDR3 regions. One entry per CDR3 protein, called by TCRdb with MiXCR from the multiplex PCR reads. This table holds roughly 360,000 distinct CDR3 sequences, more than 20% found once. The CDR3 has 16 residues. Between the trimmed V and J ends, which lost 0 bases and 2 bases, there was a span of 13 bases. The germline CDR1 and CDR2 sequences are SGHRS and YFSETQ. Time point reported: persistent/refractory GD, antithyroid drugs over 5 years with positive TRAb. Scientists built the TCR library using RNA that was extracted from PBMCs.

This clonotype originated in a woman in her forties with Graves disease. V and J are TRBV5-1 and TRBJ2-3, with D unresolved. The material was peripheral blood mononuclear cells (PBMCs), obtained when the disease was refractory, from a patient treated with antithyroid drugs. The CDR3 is CASSLVVSRYTDTQYF. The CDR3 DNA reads TGCGCCAGCAGCTTGGTAGTTTCCAGGTACACAGATACGCAGTATTTT.